This TCR beta chain came from a study of OX40 agonist ivuxolimab in advanced cancers. As for the study more broadly: Ivuxolimab was an agonistic, fully human IgG2 monoclonal antibody directed against OX40 (CD134), a costimulatory receptor. Patients were allowed to have had prior anti-PD-1, anti-PD-L1 or anti-CTLA-4 therapy, and more than 30% of the dose-escalation patients had previously received checkpoint inhibitors. Of the approximately 54 dose-escalation patients, hepatocellular carcinoma was present in around 19, melanoma in about 15, renal cell carcinoma in 9 and head and neck cancer in 9. The paper covers the monotherapy dose-escalation part of the phase I ivuxolimab trial, which included N of about 50 patients. Intravenous ivuxolimab was administered to patients every 2 weeks at six dose levels: 0.01, 0.1, 0.3, 1.5, 3 and 10 mg/kg. Peripheral TCRbeta sequencing was intended to test whether TCR sequence diversity was altered and clonal T-cell expansion was caused by ivuxolimab. Partial responses occurred in three dose-escalation patients: two with cutaneous melanoma and one with hepatocellular carcinoma. The dose-escalation cohort was roughly 80% male with a mean age of about 60 years, ranging from 23 to 79.

What the authors observed across the whole study: After ivuxolimab, more expanded clones were found on average in CD8+ T cells than in CD4+ T cells. Clonal expansion of both CD4+ and CD8+ blood T cells was observed from baseline to week 6 at doses 0.1 to 3.0 mg/kg. The antigen specificity of the clonally expanded peripheral T cells was not determined. Low levels of normalized T-cell clonal expansion were also seen in some patients who did not respond. In the 0.1-3.0 mg/kg groups, partial responders had among the lowest normalized peripheral clonal expansion, particularly in CD8+ T cells.

Genomic DNA was isolated from the sorted cells so that the TCRbeta CDR3 region could be sequenced. TCRbeta CDR3 regions were sequenced using the immunoSEQ Assay. The immuneACCESS repertoire file appears here via TCRdb, limited to in-frame rearrangements. These files lack a portion of the clones; in checked studies, under half of the deficit traces to unresolved V genes, and the cause of the others is not known. The sample table contains about 25,000 clones; only one count was recorded for approximately 86% of them. Together, the top ten hold less than 50% of the sample. The trial excluded patients who had a history of autoimmune disease or were on systemic immunosuppression. In every dose cohort, peripheral blood was drawn for TCR sequencing at baseline, cycle 4 day 1, and cycle 7 day 1. The samples were drawn from a first-in-human, open-label, multicenter phase I dose-escalation trial of ivuxolimab. Adults with locally advanced or metastatic melanoma, renal cell, hepatocellular, or head and neck squamous cell carcinoma were enrolled in the trial. Before TCR sequencing, CD4+ T cells and CD8+ T cells from peripheral blood were sorted into separate populations.

With respect to this clone: Its binding antigen is unknown. No quality values exist for individual bases; no much larger clone is one base distant.

There are 16 amino acids in the CDR3, from cysteine to phenylalanine inclusive. This entry keeps only the CDR3 DNA: 48 bases, framed from base 1. The germline V gene specifies SGHTS as CDR1 and YDEGEE as CDR2. Trimming takes 2 bases from V and 0 bases from J, and the germline ends sit 14 bases apart. The TCR originated in an adult with an advanced solid tumor such as melanoma, head and neck, liver or kidney cancer. In this chain, TRBV5-8 is recombined with TRBJ1-1; the D gene remains uncertain. This material consisted of CD4+ or CD8+ T cells sorted from blood, taken in a trial of the OX40 agonist ivuxolimab. The CDR3 protein: CASSLRRVRVNTEAFF. At the DNA level, the sequence is TGTGCCAGCAGCTTACGGAGGGTAAGGGTGAACACTGAAGCTTTCTTT.